This T cell receptor (beta chain) was retrieved from a study of T cell responses to AZD1222 COVID-19 vaccine. V was pared by 2 bases and J by 9 bases, with 5 bases between. CDR3 size: 11 residues. CDR1 is SNHLY, CDR2 FYNNEI, per germline. Findings and caveats of the study: AZD1222 recipients seropositive at baseline numbered only 5 or 6.

Generated by immunoSEQ multiplex PCR, the TCRdb table keeps only in-frame clones and is missing some. Among roughly 120,000 clones listed, 80% to 90% were seen once. In the case of this clone: As yet, its antigen is unknown.

The sequencing used peripheral blood, collected on day 0 of AZD1222 vaccination. The chain combines TRBV2 with TRBJ2-1; weak D call: TRBD1 (5 bases). This receptor was obtained from an adult in good health. In nucleotides, the CDR3 is TGTGCCAGCAGTGAAACAGGTGAGCAGTTCTTC. This translates into CASSETGEQFF.